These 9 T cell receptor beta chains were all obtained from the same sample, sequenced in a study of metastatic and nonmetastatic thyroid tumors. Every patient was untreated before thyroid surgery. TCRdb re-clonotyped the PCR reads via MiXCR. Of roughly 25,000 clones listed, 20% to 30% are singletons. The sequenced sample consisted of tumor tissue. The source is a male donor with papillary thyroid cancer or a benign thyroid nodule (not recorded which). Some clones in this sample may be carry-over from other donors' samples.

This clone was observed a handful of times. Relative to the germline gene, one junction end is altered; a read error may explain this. The CDR3 nucleotides are TGTGCCAGCAGTGACCATAGCGGGATCACCGGGGAGCTTTTTTTT. Protein: CASSDHSGITGELFF. The chain combines TRBV6-4 with TRBJ2-2; 8 bases fit TRBD2. From germline, CDR1 is MRHNA and CDR2 SNTAGT. This CDR3 contains 15 residues.

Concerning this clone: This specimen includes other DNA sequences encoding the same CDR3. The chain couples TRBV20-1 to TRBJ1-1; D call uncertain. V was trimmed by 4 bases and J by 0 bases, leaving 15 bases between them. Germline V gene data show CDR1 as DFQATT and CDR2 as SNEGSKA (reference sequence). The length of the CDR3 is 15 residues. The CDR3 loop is CSATDPLTVNTEAFF. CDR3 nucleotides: TGCAGTGCTACCGACCCGCTGACGGTGAACACTGAAGCTTTCTTT.

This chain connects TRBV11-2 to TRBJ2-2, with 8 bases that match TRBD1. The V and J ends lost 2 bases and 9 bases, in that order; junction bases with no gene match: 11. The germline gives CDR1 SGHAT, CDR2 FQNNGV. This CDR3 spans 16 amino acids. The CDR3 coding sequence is TGTGCCAGCAGCTTATTCCGGGACAGGAGGGGTTGGGAGCTGTTTTTT. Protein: CASSLFRDRRGWELFF.

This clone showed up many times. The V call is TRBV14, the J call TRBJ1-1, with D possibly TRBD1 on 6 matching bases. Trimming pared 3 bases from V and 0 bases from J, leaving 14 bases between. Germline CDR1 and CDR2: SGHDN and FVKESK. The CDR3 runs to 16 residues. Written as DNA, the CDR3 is TGTGCCAGCAGCCAGGCGGGGGGCCATATGAACACTGAAGCTTTCTTT. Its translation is CASSQAGGHMNTEAFF.

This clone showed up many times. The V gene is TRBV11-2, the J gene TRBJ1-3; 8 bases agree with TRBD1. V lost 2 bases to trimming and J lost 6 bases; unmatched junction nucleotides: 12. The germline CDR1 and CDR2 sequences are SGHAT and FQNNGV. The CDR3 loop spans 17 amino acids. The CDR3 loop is CASSLLGTGGVKNTIYF. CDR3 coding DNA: TGTGCCAGCAGCTTATTGGGGACAGGAGGGGTGAAAAACACCATATATTTT.

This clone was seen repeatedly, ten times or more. In nucleotides, the CDR3 is TGTGCCAGCAGCTTATACCCGCACACCGGGGAGCTGTTTTTT. Protein: CASSLYPHTGELFF. The V call is TRBV11-2, the J call TRBJ2-2; no clear D. V gave up 2 bases and J gave up 3 bases, with 7 bases separating them. The CDR3 loop spans 14 amino acids. Germline CDR1 reads SGHAT; CDR2 reads FQNNGV.

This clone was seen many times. The chain's CDR3 is CASSRVLSNEKLFF. The DNA of the CDR3 is TGTGCCAGCAGCCGCGTGCTGAGTAATGAAAAACTGTTTTTT. The chain carries TRBV7-2 and TRBJ1-4; no reliable D call. Germline-derived CDR1 and CDR2 are SGHTA and FQGNSA. V dropped 5 bases and J dropped 4 bases, with 11 bases sitting between them. CDR3 size: 14 residues.

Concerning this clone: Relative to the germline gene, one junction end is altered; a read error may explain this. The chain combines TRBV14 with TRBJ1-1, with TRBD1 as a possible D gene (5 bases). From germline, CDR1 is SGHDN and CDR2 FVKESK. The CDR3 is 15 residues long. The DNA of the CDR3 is TGTGCCATCAGCCAAGAGAACAGGTTGTACACTGAAGCTTTCTTT. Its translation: CAISQENRLYTEAFF.

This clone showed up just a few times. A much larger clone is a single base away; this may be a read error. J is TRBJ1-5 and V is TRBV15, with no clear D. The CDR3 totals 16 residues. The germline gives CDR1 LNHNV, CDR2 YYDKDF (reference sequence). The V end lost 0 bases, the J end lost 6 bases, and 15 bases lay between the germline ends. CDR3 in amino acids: CATSRDICERSQPQHF. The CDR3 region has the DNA TGTGCCACCAGCAGAGATATCTGTGAGAGGAGTCAGCCCCAGCATTTT.